Listed below are T cell receptor beta chains from one sample, sequenced in a study of response to subunit inactivated influenza vaccine. TCRdb called the RT-PCR reads again in MiXCR, with one record for every CDR3 protein. The data hold about 160,000 distinct CDR3 sequences, with 9.5% to 13% observed a single time. This specimen was non-naive T cells sorted from PBMCs, taken about 6 weeks after vaccination. These receptors originate from a man aged 50-59 years who received an inactivated influenza vaccine. Both conserved end residues are part of each CDR3. Fields, in order: clone size, V gene, D gene, J gene, CDR3 protein. D genes are given only for firm matches. Rows may omit the clone size; those that give it use once, few, many or a size class.

.	TRBV10-3	.	TRBJ1-5	CAISVGSGQPQHF
many	TRBV29-1	.	TRBJ2-3	CSVVAGARADTQYF
.	TRBV5-1	.	TRBJ1-2	CASSLGPVGNYGYTF
few	TRBV19	TRBD1	TRBJ2-5	CASSNRDRVRETQYF
many	TRBV7-2	.	TRBJ1-3	CASSYGTPGNTIYF
few	TRBV5-4	.	TRBJ2-2	CASSLALAQGGELFF
.	TRBV20-1	.	TRBJ2-3	CSAPLHGTQYF
.	TRBV7-8	TRBD2	TRBJ2-2	CASSGQGLLTGELFF
.	TRBV3-1	.	TRBJ2-3	CASSRRGDSEGTQYF
few	TRBV20-1	TRBD2	TRBJ2-1	CSARRTSGFNEQFF
.	TRBV6-2/TRBV6-3	.	TRBJ2-3	CASSYPLQDYNTDTQYF
.	TRBV20-1	TRBD2	TRBJ2-7	CSARPLAGTSGYEQYF
many	TRBV5-1	TRBD2	TRBJ2-5	CASSLAPPLGGGSGRKTQYF
.	TRBV7-2	.	TRBJ2-7	CASSTAGSYEQYF
few	TRBV6-1	.	TRBJ2-2	CASTAPGPNTGELFF
.	TRBV28	TRBD1	TRBJ2-2	CASSLTRDRVTGELFF
few	TRBV6-5	.	TRBJ2-5	CASSYSKGRTNIGETQYF
few	TRBV5-1	.	TRBJ1-6	CASSLVGENNSPLHF
many	TRBV11-2	TRBD2	TRBJ2-7	CASSLYASGSSYEQYF
.	TRBV24-1	.	TRBJ1-1	CATSDADSGRSEAFF
few	TRBV5-4	.	TRBJ2-1	CASSLIQEYNEQFF
few	TRBV7-2	.	TRBJ2-1	CASSREGNEQFF
.	TRBV12-3/TRBV12-4	.	TRBJ2-7	CASRETGSPYEQYF
.	TRBV14	.	TRBJ1-6	CASSQDSSPLHF
many	TRBV7-2	.	TRBJ2-1	CASSLVFGPISYNEQFF
.	TRBV15	.	TRBJ2-7	CATSRERTVGSREQYF
.	TRBV4-1	.	TRBJ2-2	CASSQGRKTGELFF
few	TRBV11-3	.	TRBJ2-3	CASSKGNSDTQYF
many	TRBV7-6	TRBD2	TRBJ2-3	CASSLDFGGGIDTQYF
few	TRBV4-2	TRBD1	TRBJ1-2	CASSQADRGPYGYTF
few	TRBV5-5	.	TRBJ1-5	CASSSRDNQPQHF
many	TRBV6-2/TRBV6-3	.	TRBJ1-2	CASSHAPDRSYGYTF
.	TRBV20-1	.	TRBJ2-5	CSAPRMEAETQYF
few	TRBV5-1	.	TRBJ1-4	CASSLNGGNEKLFF
.	TRBV3-1	.	TRBJ2-3	CASSQERGGTTDTQYF
many	TRBV7-9	.	TRBJ1-1	CASSLTGRLNTEAFF
many	TRBV5-1	TRBD1	TRBJ2-1	CASSLGQPSSYNEQFF
many	TRBV6-2/TRBV6-3	.	TRBJ2-5	CASSYVLGRDTEETQYF
.	TRBV7-3	.	TRBJ2-7	CASSFKYF
.	TRBV24-1	.	TRBJ2-1	CATSDSRGGDNEQFF
many	TRBV28	TRBD2	TRBJ2-7	CASSPLAGGPYEQYF
.	TRBV6-2/TRBV6-3	.	TRBJ2-7	CASSFERGYEQYF
.	TRBV5-5	TRBD2	TRBJ2-1	CASSLGASGYNEQFF
.	TRBV5-1	.	TRBJ1-2	CASSFSSSGYTF
few	TRBV20-1	TRBD1	TRBJ1-4	CSASGQGLSNEKLFF
.	TRBV11-1	.	TRBJ2-5	CASSSSGVKETQYF